This TCR beta chain was obtained from a study of blood T cells in healthy people across ages. Regarding the study as a whole: Age brought a roughly linear fall in TCR beta diversity measured per million T cells. Using unsorted PBMCs precluded a conclusive naive versus antigen-experienced comparison.

This clonotype appeared many times. Its antigen is not identified. The V gene end was trimmed by 0 bases and the J gene end by 5 bases; junction bases not matched to a gene: 8. The CDR3 is 17 residues long. Per germline, CDR1 MNHEY and CDR2 SMNVEV (reference sequence). Primers used in a second PCR of roughly 6 to 11 cycles were a sample-barcoded 5' primer and a J-beta primer mix. All cDNA molecules were each tagged by a template-switch adaptor with 12 random nucleotides. TCRdb reprocessed the 5' RACE reads with MiXCR, giving one entry per CDR3 protein. Among 800,000 to 950,000 distinct CDR3 sequences, around 48% were seen once, and the ten largest hold roughly 13%.

The sample was blood. The V gene is TRBV27, the J gene TRBJ2-3; 10 bases are shared with TRBD2. The TCR comes from a man aged 30-40 years in good health. The CDR3: CASSLSYSGGARDTQYF. The CDR3 DNA sequence: TGTGCCAGCAGTTTATCGTACAGCGGGGGGGCAAGAGATACGCAGTATTTT.